The 27 T cell receptor beta chains below all came from one sample that was sequenced in a study of cytomegalovirus exposure and HLA in healthy donors. PCR employed 60 Vbeta and 13 Jbeta primers. This table comes from immunoSEQ multiplex PCR, and its TCRdb copy is limited to in-frame clones, with some not included. The top ten clones hold about 6.4% of a sample with around 86,000 clones, 75% to 80% of them seen once. Specimen: PBMCs. All receptors derive from a female donor in good health and CMV-seronegative.

This chain joins TRBV25-1 and TRBJ2-3; D uncertain. V was pared by 2 bases and J by 1 base, with 13 bases between. This CDR3 comprises 16 residues. Germline lookup yields CDR1 MGHDK and CDR2 SYGVNS. The CDR3 is CASSEPSRHGTDTQYF. The CDR3 coding sequence is TGTGCCAGCAGTGAACCCTCTAGGCATGGCACAGATACGCAGTATTTT. Supplemented by reference TRBV25-1 and TRBJ2-3, the full variable domain reads EADIYQTPRYLVIGTGKKITLECSQTMGHDKMYWYQQDPGMELHLIHYSYGVNSTEKGDLSSESTVSRIRTEHFPLTLESARPSHTSQYLCASSEPSRHGTDTQYFGPGTRLTVL.

The chain uses TRBV7-2 and TRBJ1-2; TRBD1 agrees at 8 bases. Germline CDR1 is SGHTA and CDR2 is FQGNSA. V lost 1 base and J lost 6; bases outside the gene matches: 1. This CDR3 spans 13 amino acids. CDR3 amino acids: CASSLGTGHGYTF. The CDR3, as DNA: TGTGCCAGCAGCTTAGGGACAGGGCATGGCTACACCTTC. Full variable domain (missing parts from reference TRBV7-2 and TRBJ1-2): GAGVSQSPSNKVTEKGKDVELRCDPISGHTALYWYRQSLGQGLEFLIYFQGNSAPDKSGLPSDRFSAERTGGSVSTLTIQRTQQEDSAVYLCASSLGTGHGYTFGSGTRLTVV.

This CDR3 is CASSVGLAGADEQFF. Written as DNA, the CDR3 is TGTGCCAGCAGCGTAGGACTAGCGGGGGCCGATGAGCAGTTCTTC. J is TRBJ2-1 and V is TRBV9; 12 bases agree with TRBD2. Germline V lookup: CDR1 SGDLS, CDR2 YYNGEE. The J segment lost 8 bases and the V segment lost 0 bases, leaving 3 bases of the junction unmatched. This CDR3 has 15 residues.

V usage is TRBV7-9 and J usage is TRBJ2-1, with TRBD1 matching over 7 bases. Germline CDR1 SEHNR, CDR2 FQNEAQ (reference sequence). This CDR3 region has 17 residues. V lost 4 bases and J lost 7; bases outside the gene matches: 16. Written as DNA, the CDR3 is TGTGCCAGCAGCTCCTCCCTAGGGGGCTCCGCCCGAAATGAGCAGTTCTTC. This translates into CASSSSLGGSARNEQFF.

This sequence joins TRBV7-8 and TRBJ2-7; 10 bases align to TRBD2. CDR1 is SGHVS, CDR2 FQNEAQ, per germline. This CDR3 has 15 amino acids. J gave up 5 bases and V 5 bases, and 9 bases lay outside the gene matches. The CDR3 protein is CASSRGASGSNEQYF. CDR3 coding DNA: TGTGCCAGCAGCCGAGGGGCTAGCGGGAGTAACGAGCAGTACTTC.

The chain has TRBV14 and TRBJ1-2; 7 nucleotides line up with TRBD1. From germline, CDR1 is SGHDN and CDR2 FVKESK. The ends lost 4 bases at V and 6 bases at J; junction bases unmatched: 5. The CDR3 has 13 amino acids. DNA of the CDR3: TGTGCCAGCAGCCGAGACAGGGTAGATGGCTACACCTTC. This sequence encodes CASSRDRVDGYTF. Together with reference TRBV14 and TRBJ1-2, the CDR3 gives the full variable domain: EAGVTQFPSHSVIEKGQTVTLRCDPISGHDNLYWYRRVMGKEIKFLLHFVKESKQDESGMPNNRFLAERTGGTYSTLKVQPAELEDSGVYFCASSRDRVDGYTFGSGTRLTVV.

V gene TRBV2 combines with J gene TRBJ2-7; TRBD1 agrees at 10 bases. CDR3 length equals 14 residues. V was pared by 7 bases and J by 2 bases, with 5 bases of the junction left unmatched. CDR1 is SNHLY and CDR2 is FYNNEI in the germline V gene. The CDR3 sequence: CASIPGTGAYEQYF. CDR3 nucleotide sequence: TGTGCCAGCATTCCCGGGACAGGGGCCTACGAGCAGTACTTC.

The genes are TRBV11-2 and TRBJ2-7, with 7 nucleotides matching TRBD1. The V and J ends lost 7 bases and 3 bases, in that order; junction bases with no gene match: 12. The CDR3 runs to 15 residues. Germline-derived CDR1 and CDR2 are SGHAT and FQNNGV. CDR3 in amino acids: CASTTSRGQNYEQYF. CDR3 sequence (DNA): TGTGCCAGCACCACCTCTAGGGGACAGAACTACGAGCAGTACTTC.

J is TRBJ2-7 and V is TRBV18; D possibly corresponds to TRBD1 (7 bases). Germline lookup yields CDR1 KGHSH and CDR2 LQKENI. CDR3 length: 17 residues. V was clipped by 8 bases and J by 4 bases, with 27 bases between them. The CDR3 DNA sequence: TGTGCCAGCACTATGCTAGCGACAGGGAACTACCCTTACGAGCAGTACTTC. Amino acids: CASTMLATGNYPYEQYF.

The rearrangement links TRBV4-2 to TRBJ2-5; 10 nucleotides agree with TRBD1. CDR1 is LGHNA and CDR2 is YNFKEQ in the germline V gene. The CDR3 contains 15 residues. Trimming cost V 0 bases and J 5 bases; bases outside gene matches: 3. DNA of the CDR3: TGTGCCAGCAGCCAAGAGGACAGGGGGAGGGAGACCCAGTACTTC. It specifies CASSQEDRGRETQYF.

The rearrangement joins TRBV6-5 to TRBJ2-1; 7 bases are a match to TRBD2. CDR3 length: 14 residues. Losses at the gene ends were 5 bases for V and 5 bases for J; bases not matched to a gene: 6. Germline CDR1 MNHEY, CDR2 SVGAGI. For the CDR3, the DNA is TGTGCCAGCAGTCGGCCCGGGGGGAACAATGAGCAGTTCTTC. Its protein is CASSRPGGNNEQFF.

This clone was counted between two and nine times. The chain combines TRBV4-3 with TRBJ2-7; D may be TRBD2 (5 bases). The germline gives CDR1 LGHNA, CDR2 YSLEER. Trimming left V 0 bases short and J 3 bases short, with 12 bases between. The CDR3 runs 15 residues. The CDR3 DNA reads TGCGCCAGCAGCCAAGATTATGAGGGTTTCTACGAGCAGTACTTC. The encoded protein is CASSQDYEGFYEQYF.

The chain has TRBV28 and TRBJ2-7, with 9 bases identical to TRBD2. The CDR3 is 16 amino acids. Germline V gene data show CDR1 as MDHEN and CDR2 as SYDVKM. The junction had 6 bases not matched to a gene; V was cut back by 1 base and J by 2 bases. The CDR3 region is CASSLSSASGTYEQYF. As DNA, the CDR3 is TGTGCCAGCAGTTTATCCAGCGCTAGCGGGACCTACGAGCAGTACTTC.

Notes on this clone: A read error may produce the germline difference seen at one junction end. The V and J genes are TRBV7-7 and TRBJ2-5; 16 nucleotides align to TRBD2. Germline-derived CDR1 and CDR2 are SSHAT and FNYEAQ (reference sequence). The CDR3 has 18 residues. The CDR3 protein is CASSGGLAGGPQEETQYF. The CDR3 DNA reads TGTGCTAGCAGCGGGGGACTAGCGGGGGGGCCTCAAGAAGAGACCCAGTACTTC.

This clone was seen a few times. The chain links TRBV6-5 to TRBJ1-1, with TRBD1 as a possible D gene (6 bases). The germline V gene has CDR1 MNHEY and CDR2 SVGAGI. The CDR3 consists of 13 residues. Trimming removed 3 bases at V and 4 bases at J, with 9 bases between. The DNA for the CDR3 is TGTGCCAGCAGTTATGGACAGTCCACTGAAGCTTTCTTT. Translating gives CASSYGQSTEAFF.

This clone was observed a few times. J is TRBJ2-7 and V is TRBV7-9; TRBD2 agrees at 13 bases. With 4 bases clipped from V and 5 bases from J, the junction kept 5 bases outside the gene matches. Germline values: CDR1 SEHNR, CDR2 FQNEAQ (reference sequence). The CDR3 covers 15 residues. The CDR3 spells CASSSRTSGSDEQYF. CDR3 DNA: TGTGCCAGCAGCTCTCGGACTAGCGGGAGTGACGAGCAGTACTTC.

The CDR3 nucleotides read TGTGCCAGCAGCGCGGCTAGCGACATTCAGTACTTC. It codes for CASSAASDIQYF. The chain has TRBV9 and TRBJ2-4; possible D gene TRBD2, 6 bases. Germline V gene lookup returns CDR1 SGDLS and CDR2 YYNGEE. Trimming took off 3 bases at V and 8 bases at J, with 9 bases between the two ends. The CDR3 has 12 amino acids.

The chain couples TRBV6-5 to TRBJ2-5, with 13 bases identical to TRBD2. CDR3 length equals 16 residues. J was trimmed by 4 bases and V by 2 bases; bases with no gene match: 4. The germline gives CDR1 MNHEY, CDR2 SVGAGI. The CDR3 reads CASSYTSGRERETQYF. The CDR3 DNA reads as TGTGCCAGCAGTTACACTAGCGGGAGGGAGCGAGAGACCCAGTACTTC.

The chain recombines TRBV7-2 with TRBJ2-3; 8 positions match TRBD2. V was pared by 4 bases and J by 1 base, with 7 bases of the junction left unmatched. The CDR3 runs to 16 residues. The germline gives CDR1 SGHTA, CDR2 FQGNSA. The CDR3 nucleotides are TGTGCCAGCAGCTCCTATCGGGAGGGCGGCACAGATACGCAGTATTTT. Protein: CASSSYREGGTDTQYF.

This rearrangement joins TRBV7-2 to TRBJ2-3; 10 bases align to TRBD1. The CDR3 length is 14 residues. V shed 11 bases, J shed 3 bases, and the junction held 8 bases outside the gene matches. Germline loops: CDR1 SGHTA, CDR2 FQGNSA. For the CDR3, the DNA is TGTGCCTGTGGGCGGGACAGGGGAACAGATACGCAGTATTTT. Translation gives CACGRDRGTDTQYF.

This clone appeared a single time. This chain uses TRBV4-1 with TRBJ2-3; TRBD1 is a possible D gene (5 bases). This CDR3 spans 15 amino acids. V lost 1 base and J lost 0, with 8 bases in between. The germline V gene has CDR1 MGHRA and CDR2 YSYEKL. CDR3 sequence (DNA): TGCGCCAGCAGCCAAGGGGGCAGGAGCACAGATACGCAGTATTTT. Protein: CASSQGGRSTDTQYF.

This clone was recorded once. The chain combines TRBV6-5 with TRBJ1-6; tentatively, D is TRBD1 (5 bases). The germline gives CDR1 MNHEY, CDR2 SVGAGI. V was shortened by 2 bases and J by 9 bases, with 11 bases between the two germline ends. The length of the CDR3 is 14 residues. CDR3 residues: CASSYGVGASPLHF. CDR3 in DNA: TGTGCCAGCAGTTACGGGGTTGGGGCTTCACCCCTCCACTTT.

This clone was observed a few times. The sample has other DNA sequences that encode this CDR3 too. V and J are TRBV6-1 and TRBJ1-6; the match to TRBD1 covers 9 bases. V trimming: 6 bases; J trimming: 8 bases; junction bases outside the gene matches: 8. CDR1 MNHNS and CDR2 SASEGT come from the germline V gene. The CDR3 runs to 15 residues. The CDR3 coding sequence is TGTGCCAGCAGGGGACAGGGATGGGGAGATTCACCCCTCCACTTT. Amino acid sequence: CASRGQGWGDSPLHF.

V is TRBV2 and J is TRBJ2-1, with 9 bases fitting TRBD2. CDR1 and CDR2 from the germline V gene are SNHLY and FYNNEI. With 3 bases clipped from V and 15 bases from J, the junction kept 9 bases outside the gene matches. This CDR3 has 13 residues. Written as DNA, the CDR3 is TGTGCCAGCAGTGAGATAGCGGGGGCAAAAGGGTTCTTC. Encoded protein: CASSEIAGAKGFF.

This chain links TRBV5-1 with TRBJ1-6; 7 positions match TRBD1. Germline values: CDR1 SGHRS, CDR2 YFSETQ. CDR3 length: 13 amino acids. The J segment lost 8 bases and the V segment lost 7 bases, leaving 6 bases of the junction unmatched. CDR3 in amino acids: CASRDSADSPLHF. CDR3 bases: TGCGCCAGCCGGGACAGTGCAGATTCACCCCTCCACTTT.

This chain's CDR3 is CASSSAGTGGDEQYF. Here the CDR3 DNA reads TGTGCCAGCAGCTCAGCCGGGACAGGGGGGGACGAGCAGTACTTC. This sequence joins TRBV6-6 and TRBJ2-7, with 11 bases lining up with TRBD1. Trimming removed 6 bases from V and 5 bases from J; junction bases left unmatched: 9. Germline V gene lookup returns CDR1 MNHNY and CDR2 SVGAGI (reference sequence). This CDR3 has 15 amino acids.

The rearrangement uses TRBV20-1 and TRBJ1-1; 11 bases align to TRBD1. Looked up from germline, CDR1 is DFQATT and CDR2 is SNEGSKA (reference sequence). After removal of 6 bases from V and 11 bases from J, the junction contained 2 bases not matched to a gene. There are 10 residues in the CDR3. The CDR3 bases are TGCAGTGCGGGACAGGGGGGGGCTTTCTTT. Residues: CSAGQGGAFF.